Presented here are 29 T cell receptor beta chains from one specimen sequenced in a study of cytomegalovirus exposure and HLA in healthy donors. PCR primers comprised 60 Vbeta and 13 Jbeta primers. Profiled with immunoSEQ multiplex PCR; TCRdb holds only in-frame clones, not every one. This table holds about 110,000 clones, over 65% found once. Sequencing was performed on PBMCs. All receptors derive from a man aged 25 to 45 in good health and CMV-seropositive.

The CDR3 bases are TGTGCCAGCAGTCGACCAGGGGGCCCTAATGAAAAACTGTTTTTT. It yields the protein CASSRPGGPNEKLFF. This rearrangement joins TRBV7-2 to TRBJ1-4; TRBD1 matches 8 bases. The CDR3 loop spans 15 amino acids. The germline gives CDR1 SGHTA, CDR2 FQGNSA. Germline trimming cut 6 bases from V and 3 bases from J; bases unmatched to any gene: 6.

V and J are TRBV19 and TRBJ1-5; D might be TRBD1 (6 bases). V was pared by 7 bases and J by 1 base, with 20 bases between. Germline CDR1 LNHDA, CDR2 SQIVND (reference sequence). The CDR3 has 17 amino acids. The CDR3 sequence: CASKPLGGAGSNQPQHF. The DNA of the CDR3 is TGTGCCAGTAAGCCCCTCGGGGGGGCCGGAAGCAATCAGCCCCAGCATTTT.

The rearrangement uses TRBV18 and TRBJ2-3; the D gene is possibly TRBD2 (7 bases). V lost 0 bases, J lost 0 bases, and 16 bases lay in between. This CDR3 contains 18 residues. CDR1 and CDR2 (germline): KGHSH, LQKENI. The CDR3 bases are TGTGCCAGCTCACCACCGAGTGGGGGCGGGGGCAGCACAGATACGCAGTATTTT. Translating gives CASSPPSGGGGSTDTQYF.

J is TRBJ1-5 and V is TRBV2; tentative D call: TRBD1 (6 bases). The CDR3 totals 15 residues. Trimming removed 5 bases at V and 1 base at J, with 12 bases between. The germline V gene encodes CDR1 SNHLY and CDR2 FYNNEI. CDR3 loop: CASSHRDTSNQPQHF. CDR3 DNA: TGTGCCAGCAGTCACCGGGACACAAGCAATCAGCCCCAGCATTTT. Combining the CDR3 with reference TRBV2 and TRBJ1-5 gives the whole variable domain EPEVTQTPSHQVTQMGQEVILRCVPISNHLYFYWYRQILGQKVEFLVSFYNNEISEKSEIFDDQFSVERPDGSNFTLKIRSTKLEDSAMYFCASSHRDTSNQPQHFGDGTRLSIL.

The chain recombines TRBV4-1 with TRBJ2-2; TRBD1 matches at 9 bases. The CDR3 runs 16 residues. Germline CDR1 and CDR2: MGHRA and YSYEKL. V trimming: 5 bases; J trimming: 5 bases; junction bases outside the gene matches: 9. This CDR3 is CASSDNRGRRTGELFF. Written as DNA, the CDR3 is TGCGCCAGCAGCGACAACAGGGGGCGTCGGACCGGGGAGCTGTTTTTT.

The CDR3 coding sequence is TGCAGCGTTGTTTACCGGTTGAACACTGAAGCTTTCTTT. Amino acid sequence: CSVVYRLNTEAFF. J is TRBJ1-1 and V is TRBV29-1; D unresolved. Trimming took 4 bases from V and 0 from J, leaving 9 bases between them. This CDR3 comprises 13 residues. Per the germline V gene, CDR1 is SQVTM and CDR2 is ANQGSEA.

This chain links TRBV2 with TRBJ1-4; D uncertain. The CDR3 consists of 12 residues. Germline V gives CDR1 SNHLY, CDR2 FYNNEI. Trimming left V 3 bases short and J 8 bases short, with 7 bases between. In DNA, the CDR3 is TGTGCCAGCAGTGACAGTTTCGAAAAACTGTTTTTT. It codes for CASSDSFEKLFF.

The rearrangement uses TRBV7-2 and TRBJ2-7; 9 bases map to TRBD1. V dropped 6 bases and J dropped 2; count of bases not matched to a gene: 8. The CDR3 length is 15 residues. Germline values: CDR1 SGHTA, CDR2 FQGNSA. CDR3 sequence: CASSRQGEGAYEQYF. Written as DNA, the CDR3 is TGTGCCAGCAGTCGACAGGGGGAGGGAGCCTACGAGCAGTACTTC.

This clone was picked up a small number of times. This sequence joins TRBV5-5 and TRBJ1-1; D is perhaps TRBD1 (5 bases). CDR3 length: 14 residues. V shed 0 bases and J shed 5 bases, with 11 bases lying between them. The germline CDR1 and CDR2 sequences are SGHKS and YYEKEE (reference sequence). CDR3 loop: CASSLVEGRTEAFF. CDR3 bases: TGTGCCAGCAGCTTGGTGGAGGGACGAACTGAAGCTTTCTTT.

V usage is TRBV4-3 and J usage is TRBJ2-6, with TRBD1 identical over 7 bases. This CDR3 region has 16 residues. V lost 2 bases and J lost 2; bases outside the gene matches: 3. Germline V gene lookup returns CDR1 LGHNA and CDR2 YSLEER. CDR3 nucleotide sequence: TGCGCCAGCAGCCAAAGCGACAGGGCTGGGGCCAACGTCCTGACTTTC. It encodes CASSQSDRAGANVLTF.

This sequence joins TRBV2 and TRBJ2-7; 11 positions agree with TRBD1. J was trimmed by 7 bases and V by 6 bases; bases with no gene match: 5. CDR1 SNHLY and CDR2 FYNNEI come from the germline V gene. The CDR3 sequence is 13 residues long. CDR3 loop: CASSRTGGWEQYF. In DNA form, the CDR3 reads TGTGCCAGCAGCCGGACAGGGGGCTGGGAGCAGTACTTC.

The chain has TRBV30 and TRBJ2-7; 9 nucleotides agree with TRBD1. From germline, CDR1 is GTSNPN and CDR2 SVGIG (reference sequence). J gave up 2 bases and V 3 bases, and 5 bases lay outside the gene matches. CDR3 size: 14 residues. This CDR3 reads CAWSSGTGTYEQYF. The DNA of the CDR3 is TGTGCCTGGAGCTCCGGGACAGGGACCTACGAGCAGTACTTC. Complete variable domain (other parts from reference TRBV30 and TRBJ2-7): SQTIHQWPATLVQPVGSPLSLECTVEGTSNPNLYWYRQAAGRGLQLLFYSVGIGQISSEVPQNLSASRPQDRQFILSSKKLLLSDSGFYLCAWSSGTGTYEQYFGPGTRLTVT.

The chain couples TRBV7-2 to TRBJ2-7; tentative D call: TRBD1 (6 bases). The CDR3 has 14 residues. Germline assignment: CDR1 SGHTA and CDR2 FQGNSA. Deletions cut 1 base from V and 1 base from J, with 8 bases between. CDR3 bases: TGTGCCAGCAGCTTAGTGGGACAATCCTACGAGCAGTACTTC. Protein sequence: CASSLVGQSYEQYF.

This clone occurred a few times. The V and J genes are TRBV9 and TRBJ2-3; D remains ambiguous. Germline assignment: CDR1 SGDLS and CDR2 YYNGEE. The V end was cut by 0 bases, the J end by 0 bases, with 8 bases between. The CDR3 consists of 15 residues. In DNA, the CDR3 is TGTGCCAGCAGCGTAGGATCCGGTAGCACAGATACGCAGTATTTT. It encodes CASSVGSGSTDTQYF.

The chain is built from TRBV28 and TRBJ2-1, with D tentatively TRBD2 (6 bases). Germline assignment: CDR1 MDHEN and CDR2 SYDVKM. Trimming cost V 7 bases and J 4 bases, with 17 bases left between them. This CDR3 is 15 amino acids long. Here the CDR3 reads CASNPGTSNYNEQFF. The CDR3 DNA reads TGTGCCAGCAATCCCGGGACTTCCAATTACAATGAGCAGTTCTTC.

This chain joins TRBV19 and TRBJ2-5, with 13 bases that match TRBD2. The J segment lost 5 bases and the V segment lost 5 bases, leaving 11 bases of the junction unmatched. The germline V gene has CDR1 LNHDA and CDR2 SQIVND (reference sequence). This CDR3 is built from 17 residues. The CDR3 nucleotides are TGTGCCAGTAGTCCGTCAGGACTAGCGGGGGTAGGGGAGACCCAGTACTTC. The encoded protein is CASSPSGLAGVGETQYF. The full variable domain, with the rest looked up from reference TRBV19 and TRBJ2-5, is DGGITQSPKYLFRKEGQNVTLSCEQNLNHDAMYWYRQDPGQGLRLIYYSQIVNDFQKGDIAEGYSVSREKKESFPLTVTSAQKNPTAFYLCASSPSGLAGVGETQYFGPGTRLLVL.

V gene TRBV2 combines with J gene TRBJ2-3; 10 nucleotides match TRBD2. V was pared by 2 bases and J by 2 bases, with 4 bases of the junction left unmatched. The length of the CDR3 is 16 residues. CDR1 is SNHLY and CDR2 is FYNNEI in the germline V gene. The CDR3 DNA sequence: TGTGCCAGCAGTGAATTCGGGACTAGCGTCACAGATACGCAGTATTTT. Amino acids: CASSEFGTSVTDTQYF.

The J gene is TRBJ2-3, the V gene TRBV2; 9 positions match TRBD2. J lost 4 bases, V lost 10 bases, and 6 bases had no gene match. Germline V gene lookup returns CDR1 SNHLY and CDR2 FYNNEI. This CDR3 spans 13 amino acids. CDR3: CATRTSDADTQYF. The CDR3 bases are TGTGCCACCCGGACTAGCGACGCAGATACGCAGTATTTT.

A few counts support this clone. CDR3 coding DNA: TGTGCCACCGAAGAGAAGGGGGCCCGTGAAAAACTGTTTTTT. It translates to CATEEKGAREKLFF. This sequence joins TRBV28 and TRBJ1-4; 7 bases agree with TRBD1. From germline, CDR1 is MDHEN and CDR2 SYDVKM. The CDR3 sequence is 14 residues long. J was trimmed by 7 bases and V by 10 bases; bases with no gene match: 12.

The genes are TRBV5-5 and TRBJ2-3, with a tentative D call TRBD1 (6 bases). Looked up from germline, CDR1 is SGHKS and CDR2 is YYEKEE (reference sequence). The CDR3 is 16 residues long. The ends were cut back, 0 bases at V and 2 bases at J, with 13 bases in the middle. Here the CDR3 DNA reads TGTGCCAGCAGCTTGGATAGGACAGCGTACACAGATACGCAGTATTTT. Residues: CASSLDRTAYTDTQYF.

This clone was detected a few times. The junction departs from the called germline gene at one end, perhaps through a read error. The chain joins TRBV6-6 to TRBJ1-5; D may be TRBD1 (6 bases). CDR1 MNHNY and CDR2 SVGAGI come from the germline V gene (reference sequence). CDR3 length: 13 amino acids. CDR3 DNA: TGTGCCAGCAGTTACTCTAGGTCCGGACAGATGGATTTT. Its translation is CASSYSRSGQMDF.

The CDR3 here is CASRGTGIAGELFF. CDR3 bases: TGTGCCAGTCGCGGGACAGGGATCGCCGGGGAGCTGTTTTTT. The chain uses TRBV19 and TRBJ2-2; 9 bases match TRBD1. CDR3 length equals 14 residues. J lost 6 bases, V lost 8 bases, and 7 bases had no gene match. Germline V lookup: CDR1 LNHDA, CDR2 SQIVND (reference sequence).

This rearrangement joins TRBV27 to TRBJ2-7; D gene uncertain. The V gene lost 4 bases and the J gene lost 3 bases, with 16 bases spanning the gap. Per the germline V gene, CDR1 is MNHEY and CDR2 is SMNVEV (reference sequence). The CDR3 totals 15 residues. Here the CDR3 reads CASSSYSGSIYEQYF. The CDR3 DNA sequence: TGTGCCAGCAGTTCTTACTCCGGGTCTATCTACGAGCAGTACTTC.

V and J are TRBV7-8 and TRBJ2-3; 11 bases align to TRBD2. With 5 bases clipped from V and 2 bases from J, the junction kept 3 bases outside the gene matches. CDR3 length equals 15 residues. Germline assignment: CDR1 SGHVS and CDR2 FQNEAQ. CDR3 in amino acids: CASSAGLADTDTQYF. CDR3 nucleotide sequence: TGTGCCAGCAGCGCGGGACTAGCGGACACAGATACGCAGTATTTT. The full variable domain, rest sourced from reference TRBV7-8 and TRBJ2-3, is GAGVSQSPRYKVAKRGQDVALRCDPISGHVSLFWYQQALGQGPEFLTYFQNEAQLDKSGLPSDRFFAERPEGSVSTLKIQRTQQEDSAVYLCASSAGLADTDTQYFGPGTRLTVL.

V usage is TRBV6-5 and J usage is TRBJ1-1, with a tentative D call TRBD1 (6 bases). The CDR3 is 15 residues long. CDR1 MNHEY and CDR2 SVGAGI come from the germline V gene. Trimming cost V 6 bases and J 0 bases, with 14 bases left between them. The CDR3 loop is CASRGRGVLNTEAFF. The CDR3 region has the DNA TGTGCCAGCAGGGGGAGGGGGGTCTTGAACACTGAAGCTTTCTTT.

This clone was counted a few times. This chain links TRBV29-1 with TRBJ2-5; the match to TRBD2 covers 12 bases. The J segment lost 2 bases and the V segment lost 4 bases, leaving 11 bases of the junction unmatched. This CDR3 region has 17 residues. The germline CDR1 and CDR2 sequences are SQVTM and ANQGSEA. CDR3 in DNA: TGCAGCGTTGCCCCCCTACTAGCGGGGGGCTGGCAAGAGACCCAGTACTTC. Amino acids: CSVAPLLAGGWQETQYF.

The V and J genes are TRBV4-3 and TRBJ2-5, with TRBD2 matching 8 bases. Germline CDR1 is LGHNA and CDR2 is YSLEER. This CDR3 comprises 16 residues. V shed 0 bases and J 6 bases; nucleotides not matched to a gene: 9. This CDR3 is CASSQDYSGGQKTQYF. CDR3 DNA sequence: TGCGCCAGCAGCCAAGATTATTCGGGGGGGCAAAAGACCCAGTACTTC.

V and J are TRBV4-3 and TRBJ1-4; 7 bases match TRBD1. The J segment lost 5 bases and the V segment lost 1 base, leaving 19 bases of the junction unmatched. The CDR3 has 20 residues. The germline gives CDR1 LGHNA, CDR2 YSLEER. CDR3 nucleotide sequence: TGCGCCAGCAGCCAAGGGACATTGGTCCAGGGGGTAGTATTAAATGAAAAACTGTTTTTT. Translating it yields CASSQGTLVQGVVLNEKLFF.

The chain combines TRBV4-1 with TRBJ2-5; 9 bases align to TRBD1. Unmatched junction bases numbered 4, after V lost 4 bases and J lost 1 base. CDR1 and CDR2 (germline): MGHRA, YSYEKL. The CDR3 extends over 15 amino acids. The CDR3 bases are TGCGCCAGCAGCCTCATGGACAGGGGCCAAGAGACCCAGTACTTC. It yields the protein CASSLMDRGQETQYF.